Shown below are 13 T cell receptor beta chains from a single sample sequenced in a study of Ad26.COV2.S vaccination and SARS-CoV-2 variants. Treatment here: around 19 received Ad26.COV2.S at low or high dose, single or two shots; about 5 received placebo; per-sample allocation not given. After the first vaccine or placebo injection, samples were drawn on day 63. TCRdb keeps only in-frame clones here, not all; method: immunoSEQ multiplex PCR. Here the sample spans 300,000 to 400,000 clones, 80% to 90% being singletons. Source: peripheral blood, taken in a trial of Ad26.COV2.S vaccine versus placebo. The receptors were gathered from a person between 18 and 65 years old who received the Ad26.COV2.S COVID-19 vaccine or a placebo.

The gene calls are TRBV18 and TRBJ2-1; D gene uncertain. The CDR3 length is 12 residues. CDR1 is KGHSH and CDR2 is LQKENI in the germline V gene. Trimming took off 2 bases at V and 9 bases at J, with 8 bases between the two ends. For the CDR3, the DNA is TGTGCCAGCTCACCAGGTCCGACTGAGCAGTTCTTC. Its translation: CASSPGPTEQFF.

V and J are TRBV2 and TRBJ1-5; D is unclear. The V gene lost 4 bases and the J gene lost 0 bases, with 10 bases spanning the gap. There are 15 residues in the CDR3. CDR1 is SNHLY, CDR2 FYNNEI, per germline. For the CDR3, the DNA is TGTGCCAGCAGTGTTAAGGGTTTTAGCAATCAGCCCCAGCATTTT. Its translation: CASSVKGFSNQPQHF.

V gene TRBV4-2 combines with J gene TRBJ2-7; TRBD2 aligns across 7 bases. V trimming: 5 bases; J trimming: 4 bases; junction bases outside the gene matches: 2. Germline values: CDR1 LGHNA, CDR2 YNFKEQ. This CDR3 contains 12 residues. CDR3 sequence (DNA): TGTGCCAGCAGCGGGGGGGAGTACGAGCAGTACTTC. Its protein is CASSGGEYEQYF.

The CDR3 here is CASSFGSSRSQYF. CDR3 DNA: TGCGCCAGCTCATTCGGAAGTAGCCGCTCCCAGTACTTC. This chain links TRBV5-1 with TRBJ2-5; D is unresolved. Trimming pared 7 bases from V and 9 bases from J, leaving 19 bases between. CDR3 size: 13 residues. Per the germline V gene, CDR1 is SGHRS and CDR2 is YFSETQ. Drawing the rest from reference TRBV5-1 and TRBJ2-5, the complete variable domain is KAGVTQTPRYLIKTRGQQVTLSCSPISGHRSVSWYQQTPGQGLQFLFEYFSETQRNKGNFPGRFSGRQFSNSRSEMNVSTLELGDSALYLCASSFGSSRSQYFGPGTRLLVL.

The V call is TRBV2, the J call TRBJ1-6; D uncertain. The length of the CDR3 is 15 residues. The germline gives CDR1 SNHLY, CDR2 FYNNEI. Trimming pared 4 bases from V and 8 bases from J, leaving 15 bases between. CDR3 sequence: CASSVGTVLDSPLHF. The DNA of the CDR3 is TGTGCCAGCAGTGTAGGTACAGTCTTGGATTCACCCCTCCACTTT.

The chain employs TRBV6-6 and TRBJ2-7; TRBD1 matches 8 bases. CDR3 length: 13 residues. Germline CDR1 reads MNHNY; CDR2 reads SVGAGI (reference sequence). V gave up 4 bases and J gave up 4 bases; unmatched junction bases: 3. CDR3 DNA sequence: TGTGCCAGCAGTTTGGACAGGGCTTACGAGCAGTACTTC. Its translation: CASSLDRAYEQYF.

Details on this clone: The sample carries other DNA sequences with the same CDR3. The chain couples TRBV7-3 to TRBJ1-1; D gene uncertain. There are 13 residues in the CDR3. Trimming removed 2 bases from V and 1 base from J, with 5 bases in between. Looked up from germline, CDR1 is SGHTA and CDR2 is FQGTGA. The CDR3 nucleotides read TGTGCCAGCAGCTTAGAAGGGAACACTGAAGCTTTCTTT. This sequence encodes CASSLEGNTEAFF. Full variable domain (remainder filled in from reference TRBV7-3 and TRBJ1-1): GAGVSQTPSNKVTEKGKYVELRCDPISGHTALYWYRQSLGQGPEFLIYFQGTGAADDSGLPNDRFFAVRPEGSVSTLKIQRTERGDSAVYLCASSLEGNTEAFFGQGTRLTVV.

The chain recombines TRBV9 with TRBJ1-2; D is uncertain. The CDR3 runs 14 residues. V was pared by 3 bases and J by 3 bases, with 12 bases between. Germline V gives CDR1 SGDLS, CDR2 YYNGEE. CDR3 region: CASSAEGHHYGYTF. The CDR3 DNA follows: TGTGCCAGCAGCGCGGAGGGTCATCACTATGGCTACACCTTC.

The rearrangement links TRBV10-3 to TRBJ1-3; tentatively, D is TRBD1 (6 bases). Germline CDR1 ENHRY, CDR2 SYGVKD. Trimming pared 6 bases from V and 0 bases from J, leaving 12 bases between. This CDR3 spans 15 amino acids. CDR3 in amino acids: CAISAGQLSGNTIYF. The DNA of the CDR3 is TGTGCCATCAGCGCAGGACAGCTCTCTGGAAACACCATATATTTT.

The chain is built from TRBV3-1 (or the pseudogene TRBV3-2) and TRBJ1-3; D not resolved. Germline values: CDR1 LGHDT, CDR2 YNNKEL (reference sequence). The CDR3 is made up of 14 amino acids. The V gene lost 4 bases and the J gene lost 15 bases, with 22 bases spanning the gap. Here the CDR3 DNA reads TGTGCCAGCAGCCCCTATCCTGAGGCCTACCGTTCATATTTT. Amino acid sequence: CASSPYPEAYRSYF.

This chain joins TRBV5-1 and TRBJ2-1; TRBD1 matches 10 bases. The junction had 5 bases not matched to a gene; V was cut back by 6 bases and J by 2 bases. The CDR3 extends over 15 amino acids. Looked up from germline, CDR1 is SGHRS and CDR2 is YFSETQ. The CDR3 loop reads CASKRGQGTYNEQFF. The CDR3 bases are TGCGCCAGCAAAAGGGGACAGGGGACCTACAATGAGCAGTTCTTC.

The V gene is TRBV9, the J gene TRBJ2-7; a weak D match, TRBD2 (5 bases). The CDR3 runs 12 residues. Per germline, CDR1 SGDLS and CDR2 YYNGEE. Trimming stripped 0 bases from V and 6 bases from J, with 7 bases between. This CDR3 reads CASSVGGSEQYF. The CDR3 coding sequence is TGTGCCAGCAGCGTAGGAGGGAGCGAGCAGTACTTC. The full variable domain, its missing parts supplied by reference TRBV9 and TRBJ2-7, is DSGVTQTPKHLITATGQRVTLRCSPRSGDLSVYWYQQSLDQGLQFLIQYYNGEERAKGNILERFSAQQFPDLHSELNLSSLELGDSALYFCASSVGGSEQYFGPGTRLTVT.

The J gene is TRBJ1-1, the V gene TRBV9; D gene ambiguous. The germline CDR1 and CDR2 sequences are SGDLS and YYNGEE. This CDR3 spans 16 amino acids. The ends were cut back, 0 bases at V and 1 base at J, with 13 bases in the middle. This chain's CDR3 is CASSVGRVSENTEAFF. The CDR3 region has the DNA TGTGCCAGCAGCGTAGGGCGGGTAAGTGAGAACACTGAAGCTTTCTTT.